Listed below are T cell receptor beta chains from one sample, sequenced in a study of blood T cell repertoires in COVID-19. Clones were sequenced by immunoSEQ multiplex PCR, and TCRdb holds only the in-frame ones, with some missing. The sample records 200,000 to 250,000 clones, around nine tenths being singletons. The sequencing input was peripheral blood. The receptors originated from a woman aged 60-75 years who had recovered from COVID-19. The CDR3 runs from the conserved cysteine through the conserved F or W. The D gene is left open where the match is weak. Expanded clones are given a class, and other clones once, few, many or no size at all.

abundance	d_gene	v_gene	j_gene	CDR3aa	CDR3nt
many	TRBD2	TRBV7-2	TRBJ2-5	CASSPTSGFQETQYF	TGTGCCAGCAGCCCGACTAGCGGATTCCAAGAGACCCAGTACTTC
NA	NA	TRBV5-4	TRBJ2-1	CASSSDNEQFF	TGTGCCAGCAGCTCAGACAATGAGCAGTTCTTC
NA	NA	TRBV5-1	TRBJ1-2	CASSIRGGGAYGYTF	TGCGCCAGCAGCATCCGGGGGGGAGGCGCCTATGGCTACACCTTC
NA	NA	TRBV6-5	TRBJ2-2	CASSLPGRTGELFF	TGTGCCAGCAGTCTGCCAGGGAGGACCGGGGAGCTGTTTTTT
NA	NA	TRBV3-1/TRBV3-2	TRBJ2-5	CASSQESSVMVETQYF	TGTGCCAGCAGCCAAGAGTCCTCGGTGATGGTGGAGACCCAGTACTTC
NA	NA	TRBV19	TRBJ2-7	CASSITGGRVGEQYF	TGTGCCAGTAGTATTACCGGGGGTAGGGTCGGCGAGCAGTACTTC
NA	NA	TRBV12-3/TRBV12-4	TRBJ2-1	CASSTGYEQFF	TGTGCCAGCAGCACAGGGTACGAGCAGTTCTTC
NA	NA	TRBV27	TRBJ1-4	CASSLLQGNEKLFF	TGTGCCAGCAGTTTATTGCAGGGTAATGAAAAACTGTTTTTT
NA	TRBD1	TRBV27	TRBJ2-3	CASSWTGSDTQYF	TGTGCCAGCAGTTGGACAGGGTCCGATACGCAGTATTTT
once	NA	TRBV9	TRBJ1-6	CASSVAGVGDLHF	TGTGCCAGCAGCGTAGCGGGGGTGGGGGATCTCCACTTT
NA	TRBD1	TRBV19	TRBJ1-1	CASIRDREGTEAFF	TGTGCCAGTATCCGGGACAGGGAGGGCACTGAAGCTTTCTTT
NA	TRBD1	TRBV19	TRBJ2-1	CASTTSMDRGLIDEQFF	TGTGCCAGTACCACATCCATGGACAGGGGGCTCATTGATGAGCAGTTCTTC
NA	TRBD2	TRBV12-3/TRBV12-4	TRBJ2-1	CASSWTSESEQFF	TGTGCCAGCAGTTGGACTAGCGAAAGTGAGCAGTTCTTC
few	NA	TRBV5-4	TRBJ1-6	CASSLDPGVVNALHF	TGTGCCAGCAGCTTGGACCCGGGAGTGGTTAATGCCCTCCACTTT
NA	TRBD2	TRBV6-2/TRBV6-3	TRBJ2-3	CASSGGGVNTQYF	TGTGCCAGCAGCGGCGGGGGGGTGAATACGCAGTATTTT
NA	TRBD2	TRBV11-2	TRBJ2-7	CASSLQAGYAYEQYF	TGTGCCAGCAGCTTACAAGCGGGGTATGCTTACGAGCAGTACTTC
NA	NA	TRBV2	TRBJ2-2	CASSELGNTGELFF	TGTGCCAGCAGTGAACTAGGGAACACCGGGGAGCTGTTTTTT
NA	NA	TRBV10-2	TRBJ2-3	CASSDPGLHTDTQYF	TGCGCCAGCAGTGATCCTGGGCTTCACACAGATACGCAGTATTTT
once	NA	TRBV29-1	TRBJ2-7	CSVESVAYEQYF	TGCAGCGTTGAATCGGTCGCCTACGAGCAGTACTTC
NA	TRBD2	TRBV19	TRBJ2-1	CASSRPGGGYNEQFF	TGTGCCAGTAGCCGCCCGGGGGGAGGGTACAATGAGCAGTTCTTC
once	NA	TRBV11-3	TRBJ2-7	CASSPGGQGYEQYF	TGTGCCAGCAGCCCGGGAGGACAGGGCTACGAGCAGTACTTC
NA	TRBD1	TRBV5-1	TRBJ2-3	CASSLGDRVPDTQYF	TGCGCCAGCAGCTTGGGTGACAGGGTTCCAGATACGCAGTATTTT
once	TRBD2	TRBV5-5	TRBJ2-3	CASSLVGAGGTDTQYF	TGTGCCAGCAGCTTGGTCGGAGCGGGGGGGACAGATACGCAGTATTTT
NA	NA	TRBV7-6	TRBJ1-5	CASSPHPNQPQHF	TGTGCCAGCAGCCCACATCCAAATCAGCCCCAGCATTTT
few	NA	TRBV27	TRBJ2-2	CASTLGQHRTGELFF	TGTGCCAGCACCTTAGGACAGCACCGGACCGGGGAGCTGTTTTTT
NA	TRBD2	TRBV7-9	TRBJ2-1	CASSNYGGASYNEQFF	TGTGCCAGCAGCAATTACGGGGGGGCTTCCTACAATGAGCAGTTCTTC
NA	NA	TRBV7-2	TRBJ2-5	CASSVDLEGAQYF	TGTGCCAGCAGCGTAGATTTAGAGGGGGCCCAGTACTTC
NA	TRBD2	TRBV6-1	TRBJ2-5	CASSEPMRGAWETQYF	TGTGCCAGCAGTGAGCCCATGCGGGGGGCGTGGGAGACCCAGTACTTC
few	TRBD2	TRBV7-2	TRBJ2-1	CASSLASGAYNEQFF	TGTGCCAGCAGCTTAGCTAGCGGGGCCTACAATGAGCAGTTCTTC
NA	NA	TRBV5-1	TRBJ1-2	CASSLETGIPYGYTF	TGCGCCAGCAGCTTGGAAACAGGGATCCCCTATGGCTACACCTTC
NA	TRBD1	TRBV7-2	TRBJ1-1	CASSPRTGRYTEAFF	TGTGCCAGCAGCCCCAGGACAGGGAGGTACACTGAAGCTTTCTTT
NA	NA	TRBV7-2	TRBJ2-7	CASSPIGFGVGEQYF	TGTGCCAGCAGCCCGATCGGTTTCGGGGTCGGAGAGCAGTACTTC
NA	TRBD1	TRBV11-2	TRBJ1-1	CASSFRQGMNTEAFF	TGTGCCAGCAGCTTTCGACAGGGTATGAACACTGAAGCTTTCTTT
NA	NA	TRBV28	TRBJ2-7	CASPEAQAGISYEQYF	TGTGCCAGCCCTGAAGCCCAGGCAGGAATCTCCTACGAGCAGTACTTC
NA	TRBD1	TRBV18	TRBJ1-5	CASSSTGNSGQPQHF	TGTGCCAGCTCGTCGACAGGGAACAGCGGTCAGCCCCAGCATTTT
NA	NA	TRBV27	TRBJ1-2	CASSLVQGVGGYTF	TGTGCCAGCAGTCTGGTCCAGGGTGTTGGCGGCTACACCTTC
NA	NA	TRBV5-1	TRBJ2-3	CASSRADTQYF	TGCGCCAGTAGTAGAGCAGATACGCAGTATTTT
few	NA	TRBV5-4	TRBJ1-2	CASSGWTPGFGYTF	TGTGCCAGCAGCGGTTGGACTCCGGGGTTTGGCTACACCTTC
NA	TRBD1	TRBV7-9	TRBJ2-3	CASSLGQGEAADTQYF	TGTGCCAGCAGCTTAGGACAGGGGGAGGCTGCAGATACGCAGTATTTT
NA	NA	TRBV7-2	TRBJ1-6	CASSFDRSSYNSPLHF	TGTGCCAGCAGCTTTGACAGAAGCTCCTATAATTCACCCCTCCACTTT
few	NA	TRBV2	TRBJ2-7	CASKGSTEGYEQYF	TGTGCCAGCAAAGGGAGCACAGAAGGTTACGAGCAGTACTTC
NA	NA	TRBV7-9	TRBJ1-4	CASSTMGTPATNEKLFF	TGTGCCAGCAGCACAATGGGGACACCTGCAACTAATGAAAAACTGTTTTTT
NA	TRBD1	TRBV28	TRBJ2-3	CASRGPGQEWDTQYF	TGTGCCAGCAGAGGGCCGGGACAGGAGTGGGATACGCAGTATTTT
NA	NA	TRBV3-1/TRBV3-2	TRBJ1-2	CASSQGAGMGFYGYTF	TGTGCCAGCAGCCAAGGGGCAGGGATGGGGTTCTATGGCTACACCTTC